This T cell receptor (beta chain) was observed in a study of regulatory T cells in long-lasting Graves disease. Whole-study context: Graves' patients with a new diagnosis had received antithyroid drugs under 3 months. General study points: Blood alone, not thyroid tissue, was studied.

The CDR3 length is 16 residues. Germline loops: CDR1 GTSNPN, CDR2 SVGIG (reference sequence). After removal of 7 bases from V and 3 bases from J, the junction contained 12 bases not matched to a gene. The time point is: newly diagnosed GD, antithyroid drugs for less than 3 months. Making the TCR library involved RNA that had been extracted from PBMCs. Graves' disease diagnosis used American Thyroid Association guidelines. With iRepertoire HTBI primers and Arm-PCR of CDR3 regions, TCR beta libraries were built. MiXCR, applied by TCRdb to the multiplex PCR reads, yields one record per CDR3 protein. Found here are 510,000 or so distinct CDR3 sequences, 12% of them singletons; the top ten hold approximately 9.6%. There are many counts of this clonotype. Its target is not known. These sequences were also reported in another study, on T cells in Graves' hyperthyroidism and ophthalmopathy. From that report: Most expanded thyroid clonotypes above 0.001 recurred in blood.

The sequence came from a young woman with Graves disease. The genes are TRBV30 and TRBJ2-7; 13 bases fit TRBD2. The starting material was peripheral blood mononuclear cells (PBMCs), obtained at new diagnosis, from a patient treated with antithyroid drugs. The DNA for the CDR3 is TGTGCCTTACGATCCGGGACTAGCGGGGTCAACTACGAGCAGTACTTC. Protein sequence: CALRSGTSGVNYEQYF.